The 30 T cell receptor beta chains in this list originate from one sample, sequenced in a study of control samples from healthy donors and cancer patients. Profiled with immunoSEQ multiplex PCR; TCRdb holds only in-frame clones, not every one. The table has 95,000 to 100,000 clones, around 89% seen once. Sequenced material: blood. The receptors derive from a man under 40 in good health.

V is TRBV24-1 and J is TRBJ2-1, with D unresolved. Trimming took 6 bases from V and 6 from J, leaving 8 bases between them. The CDR3 covers 12 residues. Germline loops: CDR1 KGHDR, CDR2 SFDVKD. The CDR3: CATSLKGNEQFF. As DNA, the CDR3 is TGTGCCACCAGTCTGAAGGGCAATGAGCAGTTCTTC.

The chain combines TRBV9 with TRBJ2-4, with D unclear. Trimming cost V 4 bases and J 6 bases, with 14 bases left between them. The germline gives CDR1 SGDLS, CDR2 YYNGEE. The CDR3 sequence is 14 residues long. CDR3 sequence: CASSQNAGSNIQYF. DNA for the CDR3: TGTGCCAGCAGCCAAAATGCCGGGTCAAACATTCAGTACTTC.

The chain recombines TRBV7-9 with TRBJ2-2; 8 nucleotides line up with TRBD2. The CDR3 loop spans 15 amino acids. In germline, CDR1 is SEHNR, CDR2 FQNEAQ (reference sequence). Unmatched junction bases numbered 5, after V lost 7 bases and J lost 1 base. The CDR3 reads CASTPLAGNTGELFF. Written as DNA, the CDR3 is TGTGCCAGCACCCCTCTAGCGGGGAACACCGGGGAGCTGTTTTTT. The full variable domain, completed using reference TRBV7-9 and TRBJ2-2, is DTGVSQNPRHKITKRGQNVTFRCDPISEHNRLYWYRQTLGQGPEFLTYFQNEAQLEKSRLLSDRFSAERPKGSFSTLEIQRTEQGDSAMYLCASTPLAGNTGELFFGEGSRLTVL.

The chain joins TRBV7-2 to TRBJ2-3; perhaps D is TRBD1 or TRBD2 (6 bases each). From germline, CDR1 is SGHTA and CDR2 FQGNSA. V dropped 5 bases and J dropped 2 bases, with 14 bases sitting between them. The CDR3 loop spans 15 amino acids. This chain's CDR3 is CASSMQGRPTDTQYF. CDR3 coding DNA: TGTGCCAGCAGCATGCAGGGGAGGCCCACAGATACGCAGTATTTT. Complete variable domain (other parts from reference TRBV7-2 and TRBJ2-3): GAGVSQSPSNKVTEKGKDVELRCDPISGHTALYWYRQSLGQGLEFLIYFQGNSAPDKSGLPSDRFSAERTGGSVSTLTIQRTQQEDSAVYLCASSMQGRPTDTQYFGPGTRLTVL.

This sequence joins TRBV29-1 and TRBJ2-7; perhaps TRBD1 as D (5 bases). Trimming cost V 4 bases and J 10 bases, with 14 bases left between them. The CDR3 extends over 11 amino acids. Germline lookup yields CDR1 SQVTM and CDR2 ANQGSEA. In nucleotides, the CDR3 is TGCAGCGTTGGGGTGGGGCCGAATCAGTACGTC. It is translated as CSVGVGPNQYV.

The chain carries TRBV10-3 and TRBJ1-4; D call uncertain. Trimming pared 2 bases from V and 11 bases from J, leaving 12 bases between. CDR3 length: 13 residues. CDR1 and CDR2 from the germline V gene are ENHRY and SYGVKD. The CDR3 spells CAISEAGSGKLFF. The CDR3 coding sequence is TGTGCCATCAGTGAGGCGGGTTCGGGGAAACTGTTTTTT.

This clone was detected a few times. The CDR3 here is CASSSERVSNQPQHF. CDR3 DNA sequence: TGTGCCAGCAGTTCTGAACGGGTTAGCAATCAGCCCCAGCATTTT. The chain uses TRBV6-2 or TRBV6-3 and TRBJ1-5; no reliable D call. There are 15 residues in the CDR3. Germline CDR1 and CDR2: MNHEY and SVGEGT. With 4 bases removed from V and 0 bases from J, the gap between germline ends came to 10 bases.

In this sample, this clone turned up once. The CDR3 nucleotides read TGTGCCAGCAGCTTAAGTAGAACAGGGGCATTGAATGAGCAGTTCTTC. It yields the protein CASSLSRTGALNEQFF. The chain employs TRBV7-3 and TRBJ2-1, with 7 nucleotides matching TRBD1. CDR3 size: 16 residues. CDR1 and CDR2 from the germline V gene are SGHTA and FQGTGA. J gave up 7 bases and V 1 base, and 10 bases lay outside the gene matches.

V and J are TRBV14 and TRBJ1-3, with D unresolved. CDR1 SGHDN and CDR2 FVKESK come from the germline V gene. Trimming removed 4 bases from V and 1 base from J, with 14 bases in between. CDR3 length: 16 residues. Here the CDR3 DNA reads TGTGCCAGCAGCCGAACCTTTCAGAGTTCTGGAAACACCATATATTTT. Its protein product is CASSRTFQSSGNTIYF.

This clone was seen more than once but under ten times. The chain recombines TRBV29-1 with TRBJ1-2; D is perhaps TRBD1 (5 bases). This CDR3 region has 12 residues. Germline values: CDR1 SQVTM, CDR2 ANQGSEA. The CDR3 here is CTADQGTYGYTF. DNA for the CDR3: TGCACCGCCGATCAGGGTACCTATGGCTACACCTTC.

The chain is built from TRBV4-1 and TRBJ2-2; D gene uncertain. CDR3 size: 16 residues. With 2 bases removed from V and 1 base from J, the gap between germline ends came to 11 bases. CDR1 and CDR2 (germline): MGHRA, YSYEKL. The DNA for the CDR3 is TGCGCCAGCAGCCAACCGAGACTGGTGAACACCGGGGAGCTGTTTTTT. It specifies CASSQPRLVNTGELFF.

V gene TRBV4-3 combines with J gene TRBJ2-7; no reliable D call. V lost 0 bases and J 6 bases, leaving 15 bases between the germline ends. The CDR3 has 15 amino acids. The V gene's germline CDR1 is LGHNA and CDR2 YSLEER. CDR3 coding DNA: TGCGCCAGCAGCCAAGATTTAGGCCGTCGCCGCGAGCAGTACTTC. Translating gives CASSQDLGRRREQYF.

J is TRBJ2-1 and V is TRBV11-1; the match to TRBD1 covers 9 bases. The junction had 5 bases not matched to a gene; V was cut back by 5 bases and J by 0 bases. Germline CDR1 is SGHAT and CDR2 is FQDESV (reference sequence). The CDR3 loop spans 16 amino acids. CDR3 amino acids: CASSPRDRVSYNEQFF. In DNA form, the CDR3 reads TGTGCCAGCAGCCCCCGGGACAGGGTCTCCTACAATGAGCAGTTCTTC. Using reference TRBV11-1 and TRBJ2-1 for the parts outside the CDR3, the full variable domain is EAEVAQSPRYKITEKSQAVAFWCDPISGHATLYWYRQILGQGPELLVQFQDESVVDDSQLPKDRFSAERLKGVDSTLKIQPAELGDSAMYLCASSPRDRVSYNEQFFGPGTRLTVL.

This clone appeared once. The chain links TRBV28 to TRBJ2-7; the D is unclear. The germline V gene has CDR1 MDHEN and CDR2 SYDVKM. This CDR3 comprises 11 residues. V was clipped by 7 bases and J by 2 bases, with 6 bases between them. This chain's CDR3 is CASMGPYEQYF. In DNA form, the CDR3 reads TGTGCCAGCATGGGTCCCTACGAGCAGTACTTC. The variable domain in full, completed from reference TRBV28 and TRBJ2-7, reads DVKVTQSSRYLVKRTGEKVFLECVQDMDHENMFWYRQDPGLGLRLIYFSYDVKMKEKGDIPEGYSVSREKKERFSLILESASTNQTSMYLCASMGPYEQYFGPGTRLTVT.

This clone turned up a few times. The chain couples TRBV10-3 to TRBJ2-7; 9 bases line up with TRBD1. V shed 5 bases, J shed 6 bases, and the junction held 11 bases outside the gene matches. This CDR3 contains 15 residues. The germline V gene has CDR1 ENHRY and CDR2 SYGVKD. The DNA for the CDR3 is TGTGCCATCAGTACAACCGGGACAGGGAACAGCGAGCAGTACTTC. Translated, it gives CAISTTGTGNSEQYF.

The V gene is TRBV5-5, the J gene TRBJ2-2; no firm D call. V lost 0 bases and J 0 bases, leaving 3 bases between the germline ends. Germline V CDR1 and CDR2: SGHKS, YYEKEE (reference sequence). The CDR3 runs 14 residues. DNA of the CDR3: TGTGCCAGCAGCTTGGTATCGAACACCGGGGAGCTGTTTTTT. This codes for CASSLVSNTGELFF. Based on the CDR3 plus reference TRBV5-5 and TRBJ2-2, the full variable domain is DAGVTQSPTHLIKTRGQQVTLRCSPISGHKSVSWYQQVLGQGPQFIFQYYEKEERGRGNFPDRFSARQFPNYSSELNVNALLLGDSALYLCASSLVSNTGELFFGEGSRLTVL.

The chain has TRBV19 and TRBJ1-6, with D uncertain. This CDR3 has 13 residues. In germline, CDR1 is LNHDA, CDR2 SQIVND (reference sequence). Trimming removed 4 bases at V and 10 bases at J, with 11 bases between. In DNA, the CDR3 is TGTGCCAGTAGTACGATGGAAGGCTCACCCCTCCACTTT. Protein product: CASSTMEGSPLHF.

This chain uses TRBV19 with TRBJ2-1; D assignment may be TRBD1 or TRBD2 (6 bases each). Germline values: CDR1 LNHDA, CDR2 SQIVND (reference sequence). The CDR3 has 16 residues. Trimming took 0 bases from V and 7 from J, leaving 16 bases between them. CDR3 nucleotide sequence: TGTGCCAGTAGTATAGACAGGGGCACTAGCACGAATGAGCAGTTCTTC. Translation gives CASSIDRGTSTNEQFF.

This chain links TRBV15 with TRBJ1-4; D not certain. In germline, CDR1 is LNHNV, CDR2 YYDKDF (reference sequence). The CDR3 is 13 residues long. V was cut by 4 bases and J by 8 bases, with 11 bases left in between. CDR3 loop: CATSTTLGEKLFF. The DNA of the CDR3 is TGTGCCACCAGCACAACGCTGGGCGAAAAACTGTTTTTT.

V is TRBV18 and J is TRBJ1-1, with 7 bases fitting TRBD1. Germline lookup yields CDR1 KGHSH and CDR2 LQKENI. CDR3 length equals 16 residues. The J segment lost 0 bases and the V segment lost 3 bases, leaving 7 bases of the junction unmatched. The CDR3 DNA follows: TGTGCCAGCTCACCGTCTCAACAGGGGATGAACACTGAAGCTTTCTTT. This sequence encodes CASSPSQQGMNTEAFF.

This rearrangement joins TRBV9 to TRBJ2-6; D uncertain. There are 16 residues in the CDR3. Germline V gene data show CDR1 as SGDLS and CDR2 as YYNGEE. Trimming pared 2 bases from V and 0 bases from J, leaving 9 bases between. CDR3 residues: CASSVGSSSGANVLTF. The DNA of the CDR3 is TGTGCCAGCAGCGTCGGCAGCAGCTCTGGGGCCAACGTCCTGACTTTC.

The chain links TRBV24-1 to TRBJ2-5; possible D gene TRBD2, 5 bases. CDR1 is KGHDR and CDR2 is SFDVKD in the germline V gene. V lost 6 bases, J lost 2 bases, and 9 bases lay in between. The CDR3 covers 13 residues. CDR3 in DNA: TGTGCCACCAGTAGAGGGCGGCAAGAGACCCAGTACTTC. This sequence encodes CATSRGRQETQYF.

The chain employs TRBV18 and TRBJ1-5; the D is unclear. Germline CDR1 and CDR2: KGHSH and LQKENI. The CDR3 sequence is 13 residues long. V was cut by 3 bases and J by 4 bases, with 7 bases left in between. CDR3 loop: CASSPSGNQPQHF. The CDR3 region has the DNA TGTGCCAGCTCACCGAGTGGGAATCAGCCCCAGCATTTT.

This chain uses TRBV5-1 with TRBJ1-3, with D unclear. Germline values: CDR1 SGHRS, CDR2 YFSETQ. Between the trimmed V and J ends, which lost 2 bases and 0 bases, there was a span of 12 bases. The CDR3 is made up of 16 amino acids. Here the CDR3 DNA reads TGCGCCAGCAGCTTTGGCGACCCCGTCTCTGGAAACACCATATATTTT. It is translated as CASSFGDPVSGNTIYF.

CDR3 amino acids: CASSQYVDRPTLRDNYGYTF. CDR3 nucleotide sequence: TGTGCCAGCAGTCAGTACGTAGACAGGCCTACTCTACGCGATAACTATGGCTACACCTTC. The chain combines TRBV9 with TRBJ1-2, with D maybe TRBD1 (6 bases). Trimming pared 5 bases from V and 1 base from J, leaving 30 bases between. The germline V gene encodes CDR1 SGDLS and CDR2 YYNGEE. This CDR3 has 20 amino acids. Complete variable domain (other parts from reference TRBV9 and TRBJ1-2): DSGVTQTPKHLITATGQRVTLRCSPRSGDLSVYWYQQSLDQGLQFLIQYYNGEERAKGNILERFSAQQFPDLHSELNLSSLELGDSALYFCASSQYVDRPTLRDNYGYTFGSGTRLTVV.

This clone was picked up one time. V and J are TRBV28 and TRBJ1-1, with D unresolved. Looked up from germline, CDR1 is MDHEN and CDR2 is SYDVKM. The CDR3 contains 15 residues. Between the trimmed V and J ends, which lost 6 bases and 5 bases, there was a span of 19 bases. CDR3 in DNA: TGTGCCAGCAGACAACCTAGGACTATTGGGACTGAAGCTTTCTTT. This sequence encodes CASRQPRTIGTEAFF.

The gene calls are TRBV5-6 and TRBJ1-3; perhaps TRBD1 as D (5 bases). The CDR3 is 15 residues long. Germline V gene sequence: CDR1 SGHDT, CDR2 YYEEEE. Trimming shortened V by 0 bases and J by 0 bases, and 7 bases separated the two germline ends. The CDR3 protein is CASSLGGTSGNTIYF. The CDR3 region has the DNA TGTGCCAGCAGCTTGGGAGGGACCTCTGGAAACACCATATATTTT.

The chain recombines TRBV2 with TRBJ1-5; TRBD1 matches 7 bases. The V segment lost 5 bases and the J segment 7 bases; nucleotides outside the gene matches: 5. CDR3 length: 13 amino acids. Germline CDR1 is SNHLY and CDR2 is FYNNEI. CDR3 region: CASSLQGNQPQHF. The CDR3 DNA follows: TGTGCCAGCAGTTTACAGGGGAACCAGCCCCAGCATTTT.

This sequence joins TRBV5-6 and TRBJ1-1; a possible D gene is TRBD1 (5 bases). The V gene lost 1 base and the J gene lost 7 bases, with 17 bases spanning the gap. CDR3 length: 15 amino acids. The germline gives CDR1 SGHDT, CDR2 YYEEEE. CDR3 sequence (DNA): TGTGCCAGCAGCTTGAGTCTCTCCCCCGGGGGTGAAGCTTTCTTT. Translated, it gives CASSLSLSPGGEAFF.

This chain connects TRBV30 to TRBJ1-1, with TRBD1 matching over 9 bases. J lost 11 bases, V lost 0 bases, and 4 bases had no gene match. Germline lookup yields CDR1 GTSNPN and CDR2 SVGIG (reference sequence). The CDR3 runs 12 residues. Here the CDR3 reads CAWSVTGGMAFF. The CDR3 nucleotides are TGTGCCTGGAGTGTGACAGGGGGTATGGCTTTCTTT.